This T cell receptor beta chain is drawn from a study of CD8 T cells in ankylosing spondylitis. Whole-study results and caveats: Previous work reported some of these motif variants in the synovial fluid and blood of reactive arthritis. Ankylosing spondylitis blood appeared to be characterized by a TCR beta motif of several highly homologous variants.

Libraries for TCR beta were made by quantitative 5'-RACE with molecular barcodes. MiXCR, applied by TCRdb to the 5' RACE reads, yields one record per CDR3 protein. This sample has fewer than 750,000 distinct CDR3 sequences; 15% to 20% occur once, and the top ten carry around a fifth. The V and J ends lost 5 bases and 0 bases respectively, with 13 bases between them. CDR3 length: 16 amino acids. Germline CDR1 reads MDHEN; CDR2 reads SYDVKM. In regard to this clonotype: Its target is unknown.

This chain links TRBV28 with TRBJ1-4; D unresolved. The TCR sequence derives from a male donor with ankylosing spondylitis. The sample consisted of blood, either unsorted or a sorted T cell fraction (not recorded which). The CDR3 region is CASSQPQEATNEKLFF. The CDR3 DNA reads as TGTGCCAGCAGTCAACCCCAGGAGGCAACTAATGAAAAACTGTTTTTT.